The text below deals with one T cell receptor (beta chain). A read error may produce the germline difference seen at one junction end. Generated by immunoSEQ multiplex PCR, the TCRdb table keeps only in-frame clones and is missing some. The sample has 65,000 to 85,000 clones; 86% are singletons. This sample was taken from a study of blood T cell repertoires in COVID-19. Overall study context: Sources were T cells, B-cell-depleted T cells, or PBMCs; the material itself was cDNA or gDNA.

CDR1 and CDR2 (germline): SGDLS, YYNGEE. The CDR3 spans 18 residues. The clonotype was recovered from a man aged 45-60 years with active COVID-19. Sequenced material: peripheral blood. The chain uses TRBV9 and TRBJ2-6; 7 bases are a match to TRBD2. The CDR3 loop reads CASSVGTGRGSEANVLTF. CDR3 nucleotides: TGTGCCAGCAGCGTAGGGACGGGGAGGGGCTCTGAGGCCAACGTCCTGACTTTC.